This T cell receptor beta chain was sequenced for a study of cytomegalovirus exposure and HLA in healthy donors. This CDR3 region has 14 residues. With 1 base removed from V and 5 bases from J, the gap between germline ends came to 11 bases. In germline, CDR1 is SGHTA, CDR2 FQGNSA. This clone was observed a few times. The data were produced by immunoSEQ multiplex PCR, yet TCRdb's version contains in-frame clones alone and is incomplete. There are around 150,000 clones in the sample; about four fifths occur only once, and about a tenth lies in the top ten. Sample: PBMCs. The V call is TRBV7-2, the J call TRBJ2-5; no firm D call. The source is a man under 40 in good health and CMV-seropositive. The CDR3 loop is CASSLVVSMETQYF. DNA for the CDR3: TGTGCCAGCAGCTTAGTAGTTAGCATGGAGACCCAGTACTTC.